Each of the 25 T cell receptor beta chains below was sequenced from the same sample in a study of Ad26.COV2.S vaccination and SARS-CoV-2 variants. Noted treatment: over 15 received Ad26.COV2.S at low or high dose, single or two shots; roughly five received placebo; per-sample allocation not given. It was on day 63 after the first vaccine or placebo injection that samples were taken. TCRdb's table, derived via immunoSEQ multiplex PCR, lists solely in-frame clones and lacks some. The table lists 350,000 to 500,000 clones, 89% of them singletons. This material consisted of peripheral blood, taken in a trial of Ad26.COV2.S vaccine versus placebo. These receptors came from a person aged 18-65 years who received the Ad26.COV2.S COVID-19 vaccine or a placebo.

This chain joins TRBV7-3 and TRBJ2-5; unclear D gene. V was pared by 8 bases and J by 1 base, with 11 bases between. CDR3 size: 13 residues. CDR1 is SGHTA, CDR2 FQGTGA, per germline. This chain's CDR3 is CASADGPQETQYF. The CDR3 DNA follows: TGTGCCAGCGCGGATGGGCCCCAAGAGACCCAGTACTTC.

This rearrangement joins TRBV29-1 to TRBJ2-7; weak D call: TRBD1 (5 bases). The germline gives CDR1 SQVTM, CDR2 ANQGSEA. V was cut by 3 bases and J by 8 bases, with 14 bases left in between. There are 12 residues in the CDR3. The CDR3 bases are TGCAGCGTTGACGAGAATACGGACAAGCAGTACTTC. It translates to CSVDENTDKQYF.

The chain combines TRBV23-1 with TRBJ2-1; TRBD2 matches at 7 bases. TRBV23-1 carries the ORF label, with uncertain function. The V gene end was trimmed by 3 bases and the J gene end by 4 bases; junction bases not matched to a gene: 15. CDR3 length equals 18 residues. The CDR3 DNA reads TGCGCCAGCAGTCACCCCGTAACGGGGGGAGGCCTGTACAATGAGCAGTTCTTC. It translates to CASSHPVTGGGLYNEQFF.

V gene TRBV28 combines with J gene TRBJ1-2; D is perhaps TRBD1 (6 bases). V was clipped by 6 bases and J by 5 bases, with 13 bases between them. The CDR3 covers 13 residues. Germline CDR1 is MDHEN and CDR2 is SYDVKM. The CDR3 DNA reads as TGTGCCAGCAGGCGCGGGGGCGAATATGGCTACACCTTC. It yields the protein CASRRGGEYGYTF.

The chain uses TRBV2 and TRBJ1-6; D ambiguous. CDR3 length: 12 amino acids. Germline V gives CDR1 SNHLY, CDR2 FYNNEI. V was trimmed by 8 bases and J by 3 bases, leaving 5 bases between them. The CDR3 sequence: CASRDYNSPLHF. For the CDR3, the DNA is TGTGCCAGCCGGGACTATAATTCACCCCTCCACTTT.

The V gene is TRBV7-9, the J gene TRBJ2-1, with D perhaps matching TRBD2 (6 bases). The CDR3 is 13 amino acids. Trimming left V 7 bases short and J 8 bases short, with 15 bases between. The germline gives CDR1 SEHNR, CDR2 FQNEAQ (reference sequence). The chain's CDR3 is CASTLRGTDEQFF. CDR3 DNA sequence: TGTGCCAGCACCCTCCGGGGGACGGATGAGCAGTTCTTC.

V is TRBV11-3 and J is TRBJ1-2, with 7 positions matching TRBD1. V trimming: 5 bases; J trimming: 6 bases; junction bases outside the gene matches: 12. This CDR3 has 15 amino acids. Germline V gene data show CDR1 as SGHNT and CDR2 as YENEEA. CDR3 DNA: TGTGCCAGCAGCCCCGGGACAGCTCCCATGGATGGCTACACCTTC. It codes for CASSPGTAPMDGYTF.

The CDR3, as DNA: TGCGCCAGCAGCTTTCTCCGGACAGGGGGCACTGAAGCTTTCTTT. Translation gives CASSFLRTGGTEAFF. This chain links TRBV5-1 with TRBJ1-1; 10 nucleotides line up with TRBD1. Trimming at V came to 2 bases and at J to 4 bases, leaving 5 bases not matched to a gene. Germline CDR1 reads SGHRS; CDR2 reads YFSETQ. The CDR3 has 15 amino acids.

The chain is built from TRBV15 and TRBJ2-1, with 10 bases lining up with TRBD2. CDR1 and CDR2 from the germline V gene are LNHNV and YYDKDF (reference sequence). Germline trimming cut 1 base from V and 4 bases from J; bases unmatched to any gene: 13. The CDR3 covers 19 residues. The CDR3 DNA reads as TGTGCCACCAGCAGAGCTTCGAGTCGAACTAGCGGGAATTACAATGAGCAGTTCTTC. Encoded protein: CATSRASSRTSGNYNEQFF.

The V and J genes are TRBV11-1 and TRBJ2-7, with D possibly TRBD2 on 5 matching bases. This CDR3 is built from 12 residues. V dropped 5 bases and J dropped 5 bases, with 10 bases sitting between them. Germline V CDR1 and CDR2: SGHAT, FQDESV (reference sequence). The CDR3 sequence is CASSPARDEQYF. DNA of the CDR3: TGTGCCAGCAGCCCCGCGAGGGACGAGCAGTACTTC.

The CDR3 region is CASSFVQRMNTEAFF. Written as DNA, the CDR3 is TGTGCCAGCAGCTTCGTTCAGAGGATGAACACTGAAGCTTTCTTT. V gene TRBV7-4 combines with J gene TRBJ1-1; D unclear. V shed 3 bases and J shed 0 bases, with 11 bases lying between them. CDR1 is SGHVT, CDR2 SQSDAQ, per germline. The CDR3 is made up of 15 amino acids.

The chain is built from TRBV5-5 and TRBJ1-3; 7 bases match TRBD1. The J segment lost 3 bases and the V segment lost 4 bases, leaving 7 bases of the junction unmatched. From germline, CDR1 is SGHKS and CDR2 YYEKEE (reference sequence). The CDR3 loop spans 15 amino acids. For the CDR3, the DNA is TGTGCCAGCAGCCGTGAAGGGGGCTTTGGAAACACCATATATTTT. Its protein product is CASSREGGFGNTIYF.

This chain joins TRBV7-8 and TRBJ2-7; no clear D. Germline V gene data show CDR1 as SGHVS and CDR2 as FQNEAQ. Trimming stripped 1 base from V and 0 bases from J, with 4 bases between. The CDR3 has 13 amino acids. The CDR3 loop is CASSLGHSYEQYV. CDR3 DNA: TGTGCCAGCAGCTTAGGCCACTCCTACGAGCAGTACGTC.

The chain is built from TRBV5-1 and TRBJ1-3; D is unresolved. This CDR3 spans 15 amino acids. V lost 4 bases, J lost 0 bases, and 11 bases lay in between. Per the germline V gene, CDR1 is SGHRS and CDR2 is YFSETQ. CDR3 loop: CASSTGRSSGNTIYF. The CDR3 nucleotides are TGCGCCAGCAGCACCGGACGTAGCTCTGGAAACACCATATATTTT.

The genes are TRBV3-1 (or the pseudogene TRBV3-2) and TRBJ2-3; a possible D gene is TRBD1 (6 bases). V lost 3 bases and J 1 base, leaving 14 bases between the germline ends. This CDR3 region has 16 residues. Germline assignment: CDR1 LGHDT and CDR2 YNNKEL (reference sequence). Here the CDR3 DNA reads TGTGCCAGCAGCCATCTTCGCGAGGGGGGCACAGATACGCAGTATTTT. Amino acids: CASSHLREGGTDTQYF.

V gene TRBV4-2 combines with J gene TRBJ2-1, with 8 bases that match TRBD2. This CDR3 region has 15 residues. Germline-derived CDR1 and CDR2 are LGHNA and YNFKEQ. V lost 4 bases to trimming and J lost 8 bases; unmatched junction nucleotides: 10. CDR3 protein: CASSPKARGGDEQFF. CDR3 coding DNA: TGTGCCAGCAGCCCCAAGGCTCGGGGGGGCGATGAGCAGTTCTTC.

The gene calls are TRBV9 and TRBJ2-2, with TRBD1 matching 9 bases. This CDR3 spans 15 amino acids. Looked up from germline, CDR1 is SGDLS and CDR2 is YYNGEE. Germline trimming cut 2 bases from V and 7 bases from J; bases unmatched to any gene: 6. The CDR3 region has the DNA TGTGCCAGCAGCGTTAACAGGGGGCTCAACGGGGAGCTGTTTTTT. This translates into CASSVNRGLNGELFF.

This sequence joins TRBV30 and TRBJ1-3; tentative D call: TRBD1 (5 bases). With 3 bases removed from V and 0 bases from J, the gap between germline ends came to 12 bases. Looked up from germline, CDR1 is GTSNPN and CDR2 is SVGIG (reference sequence). The CDR3 runs to 15 residues. CDR3 coding DNA: TGTGCCTGGAGCCGAACAGGCCTCTCTGGAAACACCATATATTTT. Translated: CAWSRTGLSGNTIYF.

This clone was seen a few times. V gene TRBV5-5 combines with J gene TRBJ2-7; a weak D match, TRBD1 (7 bases). Trimming took off 2 bases at V and 9 bases at J, with 21 bases between the two ends. Germline-derived CDR1 and CDR2 are SGHKS and YYEKEE (reference sequence). The CDR3 totals 15 residues. The CDR3 sequence: CASSLGGTAVGGQYV. The CDR3 DNA reads as TGTGCCAGCAGCTTAGGCGGGACAGCCGTTGGGGGGCAGTACGTC.

This clone was counted ten times or more. The chain carries TRBV4-3 and TRBJ1-2; D not certain. With 4 bases removed from V and 4 bases from J, the gap between germline ends came to 13 bases. The CDR3 is 14 residues long. Looked up from germline, CDR1 is LGHNA and CDR2 is YSLEER. The CDR3 DNA sequence: TGCGCCAGCAGCCCCAACGGGGTGTCCTATGGCTACACCTTC. Translated, it gives CASSPNGVSYGYTF.

This rearrangement joins TRBV3-1 (or the pseudogene TRBV3-2) to TRBJ1-4, with D perhaps matching TRBD1 (5 bases). Per the germline V gene, CDR1 is LGHDT and CDR2 is YNNKEL (reference sequence). The germline V and J ends were trimmed by 0 bases and 6 bases, with 11 bases remaining between them. The CDR3 has 15 residues. This CDR3 is CASSQDYWGDEKLFF. DNA for the CDR3: TGTGCCAGCAGCCAAGATTACTGGGGGGATGAAAAACTGTTTTTT.

V and J are TRBV29-1 and TRBJ2-6, with D maybe TRBD1 (6 bases). The CDR3 is made up of 17 amino acids. The V gene's germline CDR1 is SQVTM and CDR2 ANQGSEA. Trimming cost V 6 bases and J 0 bases, with 18 bases left between them. CDR3 sequence (DNA): TGCAGCGTCTTCTCGGACAGCGATTTCTCTGGGGCCAACGTCCTGACTTTC. Protein product: CSVFSDSDFSGANVLTF.

This rearrangement joins TRBV11-3 to TRBJ1-1, with TRBD1 matching over 9 bases. CDR3 size: 16 residues. After removal of 1 base from V and 6 bases from J, the junction contained 9 bases not matched to a gene. Germline CDR1 SGHNT, CDR2 YENEEA. The CDR3 bases are TGTGCCAGCAGCTTAGGCCCGGGACAGGGTTGGGCTGAAGCTTTCTTT. Its protein is CASSLGPGQGWAEAFF.

In this sample, this clone turned up a few times. The rearrangement joins TRBV5-1 to TRBJ1-4; D remains unclear. The CDR3 loop spans 13 amino acids. The V and J ends lost 7 bases and 5 bases respectively, with 12 bases between them. Looked up from germline, CDR1 is SGHRS and CDR2 is YFSETQ. The CDR3 here is CASSTVPNEKLFF. The CDR3 region has the DNA TGCGCCAGCTCGACGGTCCCAAATGAAAAACTGTTTTTT.

The chain combines TRBV10-3 with TRBJ2-5, with D perhaps TRBD1 (5 bases). V lost 11 bases and J 5 bases, leaving 21 bases between the germline ends. Germline values: CDR1 ENHRY, CDR2 SYGVKD. The CDR3 has 14 residues. CDR3 nucleotide sequence: TGTGCCGGGGCGAGGTCAGGAGCACACGAGACCCAGTACTTC. This encodes CAGARSGAHETQYF.